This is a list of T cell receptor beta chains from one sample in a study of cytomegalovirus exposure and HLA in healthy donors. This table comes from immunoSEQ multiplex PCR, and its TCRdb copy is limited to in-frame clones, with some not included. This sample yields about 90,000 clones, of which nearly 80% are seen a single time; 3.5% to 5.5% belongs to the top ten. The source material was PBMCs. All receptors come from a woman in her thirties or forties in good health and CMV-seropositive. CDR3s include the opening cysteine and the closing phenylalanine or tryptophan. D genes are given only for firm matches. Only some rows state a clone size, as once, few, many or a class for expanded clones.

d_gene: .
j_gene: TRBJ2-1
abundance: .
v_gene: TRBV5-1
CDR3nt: TGCGCCAGCAGCCAAGCGGGTGGCTACAGTGAGCAGTTCTTC
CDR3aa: CASSQAGGYSEQFF

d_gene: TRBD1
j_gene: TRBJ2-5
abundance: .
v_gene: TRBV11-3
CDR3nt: TGTGCCAGCAGCTTAGACAGGGGGTCAGAGACCCAGTACTTC
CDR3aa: CASSLDRGSETQYF

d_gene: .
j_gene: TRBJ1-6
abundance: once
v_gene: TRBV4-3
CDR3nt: TGCGCCAGCAGCCAAGATAGGTGGGCTTACTCACCCCTCCACTTT
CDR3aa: CASSQDRWAYSPLHF

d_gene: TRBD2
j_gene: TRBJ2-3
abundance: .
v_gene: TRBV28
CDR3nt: TGTGCCAGCGGAAACCCGATACTAGCGGGGAACACAGATACGCAGTATTTT
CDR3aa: CASGNPILAGNTDTQYF

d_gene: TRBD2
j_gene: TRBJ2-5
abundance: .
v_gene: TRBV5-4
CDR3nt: TGTGCCAGCAGCTTGTCCGGCGGGGGGCAGACCCAGTACTTC
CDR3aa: CASSLSGGGQTQYF

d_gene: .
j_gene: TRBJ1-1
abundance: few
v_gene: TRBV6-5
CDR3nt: TGTGCCAGCAGCCCTCGTACCACAGGGAACACTGAAGCTTTCTTT
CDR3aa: CASSPRTTGNTEAFF

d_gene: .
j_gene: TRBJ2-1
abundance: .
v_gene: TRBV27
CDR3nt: TGTGCCAGCAGTTTTGCGGGGACGGTTACTTACAATGAGCAGTTCTTC
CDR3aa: CASSFAGTVTYNEQFF

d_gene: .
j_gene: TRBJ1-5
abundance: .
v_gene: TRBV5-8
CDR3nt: TGTGCCAGCAGCTTGGTCGGTGGTCAGCCCCAGCATTTT
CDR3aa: CASSLVGGQPQHF

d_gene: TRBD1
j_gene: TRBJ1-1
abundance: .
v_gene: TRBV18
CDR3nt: TGTGCCAGCTCAGGGACAGCAGGTATGAACACTGAAGCTTTCTTT
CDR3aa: CASSGTAGMNTEAFF

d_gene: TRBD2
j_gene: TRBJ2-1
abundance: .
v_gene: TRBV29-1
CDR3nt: TGCAGCGTTGAACGCGGGAGCGCATACAATGAGCAGTTCTTC
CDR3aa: CSVERGSAYNEQFF

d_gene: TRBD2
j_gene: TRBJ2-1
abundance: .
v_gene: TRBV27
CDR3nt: TGTGCCAGCAGTCTAGCGGCCTACAATGAGCAGTTCTTC
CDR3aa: CASSLAAYNEQFF

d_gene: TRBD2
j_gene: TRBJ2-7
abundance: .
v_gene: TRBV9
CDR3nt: TGTGCCAGCAGCGCAACAGGACTAGCGGCCTACGAGCAGTACTTC
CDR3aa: CASSATGLAAYEQYF

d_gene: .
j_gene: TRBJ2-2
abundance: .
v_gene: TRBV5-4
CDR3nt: TGTGCCAGCAGCGCTGAGTCGACTGGGGAGCTGTTTTTT
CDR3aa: CASSAESTGELFF

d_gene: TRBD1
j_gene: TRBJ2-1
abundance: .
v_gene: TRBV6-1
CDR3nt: TGTGCCAGCAGTGATTGGGGACAGTACAATGAGCAGTTCTTC
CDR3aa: CASSDWGQYNEQFF

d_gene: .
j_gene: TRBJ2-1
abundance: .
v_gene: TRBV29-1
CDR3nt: TGCAGCGCTGGACACCTCTCCTACAATGAGCAGTTCTTC
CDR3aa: CSAGHLSYNEQFF

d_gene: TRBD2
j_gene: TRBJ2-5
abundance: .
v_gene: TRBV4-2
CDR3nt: TGTGCCAGCAGCCCTAGCGGGGGAGCCCAAGAGACCCAGTACTTC
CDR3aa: CASSPSGGAQETQYF

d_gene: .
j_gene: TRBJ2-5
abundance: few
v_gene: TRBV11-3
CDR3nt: TGTGCCAGCACCCGCCGACAGCAAGAGACCCAGTACTTC
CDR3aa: CASTRRQQETQYF

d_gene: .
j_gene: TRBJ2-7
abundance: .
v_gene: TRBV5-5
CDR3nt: TGTGCCAGCTGGGGGGAGGCGGTTTCCTACGAGCAGTACTTC
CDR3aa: CASWGEAVSYEQYF

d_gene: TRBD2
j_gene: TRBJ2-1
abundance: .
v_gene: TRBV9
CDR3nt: TGTGCCAGCAGCGTAGACCGGGGGGGAGGTCCACACAATGAGCAGTTCTTC
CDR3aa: CASSVDRGGGPHNEQFF

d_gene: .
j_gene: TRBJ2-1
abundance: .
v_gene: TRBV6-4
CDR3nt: TGTGCCAGCAGTGTTATGAGCGGTTCGTACAATGAGCAGTTCTTC
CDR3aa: CASSVMSGSYNEQFF

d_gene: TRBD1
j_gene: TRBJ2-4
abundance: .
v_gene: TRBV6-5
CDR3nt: TGTGCCAGCAGGACAGGGACGAACATTCAGTACTTC
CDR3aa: CASRTGTNIQYF

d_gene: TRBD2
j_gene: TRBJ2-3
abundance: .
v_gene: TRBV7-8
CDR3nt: TGTGCCAGCAGCTGGACCGGGACTAGCGGGAGTGATACGCAGTATTTT
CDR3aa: CASSWTGTSGSDTQYF

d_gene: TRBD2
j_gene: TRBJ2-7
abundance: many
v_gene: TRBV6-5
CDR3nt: TGTGCCAGCAGTTACCGGACTAGCGGGGGCACAGACGAGCAGTACTTC
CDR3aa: CASSYRTSGGTDEQYF

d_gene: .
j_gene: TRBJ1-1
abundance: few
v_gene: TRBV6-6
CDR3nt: TGTGCCAGCAGTTACTCTCTAAACACTGAAGCTTTCTTT
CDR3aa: CASSYSLNTEAFF

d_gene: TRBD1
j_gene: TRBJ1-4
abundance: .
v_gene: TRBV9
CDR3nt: TGTGCCAGCACCAATACAGGGGGGGAAAGGCGTAATGAAAAACTGTTTTTT
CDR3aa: CASTNTGGERRNEKLFF

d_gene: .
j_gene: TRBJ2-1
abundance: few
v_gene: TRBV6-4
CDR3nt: TGTGCCAGCAGTGATAGCCCCGACCTATCTACTGATGAGCAGTTCTTC
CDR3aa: CASSDSPDLSTDEQFF

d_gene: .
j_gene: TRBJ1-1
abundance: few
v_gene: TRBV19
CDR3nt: TGTGCCACTACCATTAGCACCGTACAAGAAGCTTTCTTT
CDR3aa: CATTISTVQEAFF

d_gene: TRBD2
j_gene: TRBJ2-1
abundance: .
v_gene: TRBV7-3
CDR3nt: TGTGCCAGCAGCTTAGCGGGAGCTCATGATGAGCAGTTCTTC
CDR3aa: CASSLAGAHDEQFF

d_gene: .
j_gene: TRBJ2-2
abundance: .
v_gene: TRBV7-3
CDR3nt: TGTGCCAGCAGCGGAGGGACCGGGGAGCTGTTTTTT
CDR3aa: CASSGGTGELFF

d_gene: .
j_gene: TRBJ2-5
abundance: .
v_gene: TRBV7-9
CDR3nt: TGTGCCAGCACAGGGGCAATGCCGGGTGGATCGGAGACCCAGTACTTC
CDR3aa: CASTGAMPGGSETQYF

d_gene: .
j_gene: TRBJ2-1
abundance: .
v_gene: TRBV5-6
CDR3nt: TGTGCCAGCAGCTTCCAGAGGGAGCAGTTCTTC
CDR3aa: CASSFQREQFF

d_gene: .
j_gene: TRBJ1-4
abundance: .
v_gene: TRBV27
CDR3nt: TGTGCCAGCAGTTTGGGCTATGGTAATGAAAAACTGTTTTTT
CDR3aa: CASSLGYGNEKLFF

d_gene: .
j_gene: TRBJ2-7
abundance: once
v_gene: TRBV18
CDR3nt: TGTGCCAGCTCACCATTGGGCAGGGACGAGCAGTACTTC
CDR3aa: CASSPLGRDEQYF